This passage covers 7 T cell receptor beta chains from one sample sequenced in a study of cytomegalovirus exposure and HLA in healthy donors. It was with 60 Vbeta and 13 Jbeta primers that the PCR ran. The table came from immunoSEQ multiplex PCR; TCRdb's copy has only in-frame clones and leaves some out. Of some 130,000 clones in the sample, 70% to 90% were seen once. The sample consisted of PBMCs. The receptors stem from a woman aged 40-49 years in good health and CMV-seropositive.

This sequence joins TRBV4-1 and TRBJ1-5, with 9 bases lining up with TRBD1. The V gene's germline CDR1 is MGHRA and CDR2 YSYEKL. V was clipped by 4 bases and J by 2 bases; unmatched bases: 3. The CDR3 loop spans 15 amino acids. The CDR3 DNA is TGCGCCAGCAGCCTAAGGACAGGGGGCAATCAGCCCCAGCATTTT. Translated, it gives CASSLRTGGNQPQHF.

CDR3 residues: CASTLGSPISRLSYNEQFF. The CDR3 DNA reads as TGTGCCAGTACCCTGGGGAGCCCCATATCTCGACTCAGTTACAATGAGCAGTTCTTC. The rearrangement links TRBV19 to TRBJ2-1; D is possibly TRBD2 (5 bases). The CDR3 spans 19 residues. V was clipped by 7 bases and J by 4 bases, with 29 bases between them. The germline V gene has CDR1 LNHDA and CDR2 SQIVND (reference sequence).

The chain employs TRBV2 and TRBJ2-6; the D is unclear. This CDR3 is built from 18 residues. Germline values: CDR1 SNHLY, CDR2 FYNNEI. Trimming cost V 6 bases and J 0 bases, with 18 bases left between them. This CDR3 is CASSDGSLGSSGANVLTF. As DNA, the CDR3 is TGTGCCAGCAGCGACGGGTCTCTAGGATCCTCTGGGGCCAACGTCCTGACTTTC. The whole variable domain, filled in from reference TRBV2 and TRBJ2-6, reads EPEVTQTPSHQVTQMGQEVILRCVPISNHLYFYWYRQILGQKVEFLVSFYNNEISEKSEIFDDQFSVERPDGSNFTLKIRSTKLEDSAMYFCASSDGSLGSSGANVLTFGAGSRLTVL.

The J gene is TRBJ2-1, the V gene TRBV11-2; no definite D call. Germline V gene sequence: CDR1 SGHAT, CDR2 FQNNGV. The CDR3 is 13 amino acids. The V end was cut by 1 base, the J end by 6 bases, with 7 bases between. The CDR3 nucleotides are TGTGCCAGCAGCTTAGGTTACAGCAATGAGCAGTTCTTC. Translating it yields CASSLGYSNEQFF.

This clone appeared a single time. The J gene is TRBJ2-7, the V gene TRBV5-1; D might be TRBD2 (5 bases). The V gene's germline CDR1 is SGHRS and CDR2 YFSETQ. The CDR3 covers 16 residues. V lost 4 bases and J lost 3, with 20 bases in between. The CDR3, as DNA: TGCGCCAGCAGCCCGGAACCGGGTGGAGGAGGCTACGAGCAGTACTTC. This encodes CASSPEPGGGGYEQYF.

This clone was recorded a few times. This sequence joins TRBV5-1 and TRBJ2-1; TRBD2 matches at 7 bases. The CDR3 spans 14 residues. V shed 4 bases and J 5 bases; nucleotides not matched to a gene: 6. The germline V gene encodes CDR1 SGHRS and CDR2 YFSETQ. The CDR3 reads CASSLGGNNNEQFF. The CDR3 nucleotides are TGCGCCAGCAGCCTCGGGGGGAACAACAATGAGCAGTTCTTC.

The chain employs TRBV9 and TRBJ1-2, with 7 bases aligning to TRBD1. Trimming removed 0 bases from V and 2 bases from J; junction bases left unmatched: 1. The length of the CDR3 is 14 residues. CDR1 and CDR2 from the germline V gene are SGDLS and YYNGEE. The CDR3 DNA sequence: TGTGCCAGCAGCGTAGGGGACAGAAACTATGGCTACACCTTC. It codes for CASSVGDRNYGYTF.